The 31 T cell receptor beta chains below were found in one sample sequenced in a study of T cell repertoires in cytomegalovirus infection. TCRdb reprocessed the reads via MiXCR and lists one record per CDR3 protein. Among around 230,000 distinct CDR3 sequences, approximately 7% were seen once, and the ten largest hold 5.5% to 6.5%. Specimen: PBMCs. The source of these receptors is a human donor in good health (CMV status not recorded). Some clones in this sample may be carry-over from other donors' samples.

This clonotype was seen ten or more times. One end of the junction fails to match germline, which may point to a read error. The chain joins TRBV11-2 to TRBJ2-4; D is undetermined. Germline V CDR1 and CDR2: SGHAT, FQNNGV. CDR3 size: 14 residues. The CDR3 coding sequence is TGTGCCAGCAGCTTAGAGTCAGGTTGGGGTATGACTCACTTC. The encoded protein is CASSLESGWGMTHF. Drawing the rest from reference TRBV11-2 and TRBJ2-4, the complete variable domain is EAGVAQSPRYKIIEKRQSVAFWCNPISGHATLYWYQQILGQGPKLLIQFQNNGVVDDSQLPKDRFSAERLKGVDSTLKIQPAKLEDSAVYLCASSLESGWGMTHFGAGTRLSVL.

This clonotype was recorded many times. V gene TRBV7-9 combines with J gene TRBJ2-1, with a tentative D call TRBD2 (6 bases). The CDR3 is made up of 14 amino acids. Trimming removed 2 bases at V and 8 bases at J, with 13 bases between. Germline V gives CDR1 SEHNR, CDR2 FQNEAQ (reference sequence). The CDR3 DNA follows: TGTGCCAGCAGCTTATGGACGGGGGTAGATGAGCAGTTCTTC. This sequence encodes CASSLWTGVDEQFF.

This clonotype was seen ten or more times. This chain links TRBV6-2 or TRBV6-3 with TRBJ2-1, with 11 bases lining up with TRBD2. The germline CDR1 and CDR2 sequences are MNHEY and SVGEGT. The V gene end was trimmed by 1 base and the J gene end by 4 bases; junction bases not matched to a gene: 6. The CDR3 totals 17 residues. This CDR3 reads CASSYFKTSGAYNEQFF. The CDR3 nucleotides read TGTGCCAGCAGTTACTTCAAGACTAGCGGGGCGTACAATGAGCAGTTCTTC.

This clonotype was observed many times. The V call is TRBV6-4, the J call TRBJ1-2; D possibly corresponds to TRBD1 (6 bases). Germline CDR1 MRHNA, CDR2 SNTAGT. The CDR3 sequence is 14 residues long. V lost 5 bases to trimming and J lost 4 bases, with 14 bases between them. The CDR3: CASSSSGTSYGYTF. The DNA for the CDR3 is TGTGCCAGCAGTTCTTCCGGGACATCCTATGGCTACACCTTC.

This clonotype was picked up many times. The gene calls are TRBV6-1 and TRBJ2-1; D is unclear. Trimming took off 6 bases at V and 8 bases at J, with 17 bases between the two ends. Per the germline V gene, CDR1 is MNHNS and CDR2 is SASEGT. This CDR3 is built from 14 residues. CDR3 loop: CASSSLGGSDEQFF. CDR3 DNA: TGTGCCAGCAGCTCCCTGGGCGGCTCGGATGAGCAGTTCTTC.

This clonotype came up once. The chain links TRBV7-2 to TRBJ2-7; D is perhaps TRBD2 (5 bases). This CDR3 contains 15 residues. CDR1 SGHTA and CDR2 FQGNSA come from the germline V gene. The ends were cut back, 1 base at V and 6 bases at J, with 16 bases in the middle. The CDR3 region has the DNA TGTGCCAGCAGCTTAGAGGCCTCGCTAGGAGGCGAGCAGTACTTC. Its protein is CASSLEASLGGEQYF. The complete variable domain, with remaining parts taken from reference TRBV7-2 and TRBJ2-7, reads GAGVSQSPSNKVTEKGKDVELRCDPISGHTALYWYRQSLGQGLEFLIYFQGNSAPDKSGLPSDRFSAERTGGSVSTLTIQRTQQEDSAVYLCASSLEASLGGEQYFGPGTRLTVT.

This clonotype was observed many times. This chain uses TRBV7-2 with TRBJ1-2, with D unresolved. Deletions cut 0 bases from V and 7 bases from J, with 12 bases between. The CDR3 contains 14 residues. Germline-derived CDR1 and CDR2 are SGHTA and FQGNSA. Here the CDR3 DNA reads TGTGCCAGCAGCTTAGCGTTTGGAGGGAGTGGCTACACCTTC. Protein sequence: CASSLAFGGSGYTF.

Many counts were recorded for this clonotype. CDR3 residues: CALRPAGNTGELFF. The CDR3 DNA sequence: TGTGCCTTGCGCCCAGCGGGGAACACCGGGGAGCTGTTTTTT. The genes are TRBV10-3 and TRBJ2-2; D possibly corresponds to TRBD2 (6 bases). CDR3 size: 14 residues. V lost 11 bases and J lost 1, with 14 bases in between. Germline loops: CDR1 ENHRY, CDR2 SYGVKD.

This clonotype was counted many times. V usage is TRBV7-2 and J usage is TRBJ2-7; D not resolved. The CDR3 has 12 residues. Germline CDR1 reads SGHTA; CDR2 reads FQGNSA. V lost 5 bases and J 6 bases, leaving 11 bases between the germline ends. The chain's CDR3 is CASSLPPLEQYF. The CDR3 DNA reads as TGTGCCAGCAGCCTGCCGCCGCTCGAGCAGTACTTC. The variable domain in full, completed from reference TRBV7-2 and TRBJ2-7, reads GAGVSQSPSNKVTEKGKDVELRCDPISGHTALYWYRQSLGQGLEFLIYFQGNSAPDKSGLPSDRFSAERTGGSVSTLTIQRTQQEDSAVYLCASSLPPLEQYFGPGTRLTVT.

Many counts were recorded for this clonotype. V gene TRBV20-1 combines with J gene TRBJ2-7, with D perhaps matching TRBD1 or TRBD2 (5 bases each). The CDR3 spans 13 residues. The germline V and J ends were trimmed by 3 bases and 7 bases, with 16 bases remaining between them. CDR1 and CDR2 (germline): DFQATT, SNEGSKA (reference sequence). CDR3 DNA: TGCAGTGCTAGTCGCCAGGGCTCGGGGGAGCAGTACTTC. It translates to CSASRQGSGEQYF.

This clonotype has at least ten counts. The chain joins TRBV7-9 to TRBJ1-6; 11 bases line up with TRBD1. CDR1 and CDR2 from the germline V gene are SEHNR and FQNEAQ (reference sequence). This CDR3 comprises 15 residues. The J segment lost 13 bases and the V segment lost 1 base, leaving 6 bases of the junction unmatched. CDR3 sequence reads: CASSLGDRGLAPLHF. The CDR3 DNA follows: TGTGCCAGCAGCTTAGGGGACAGGGGGTTGGCGCCCCTCCACTTT.

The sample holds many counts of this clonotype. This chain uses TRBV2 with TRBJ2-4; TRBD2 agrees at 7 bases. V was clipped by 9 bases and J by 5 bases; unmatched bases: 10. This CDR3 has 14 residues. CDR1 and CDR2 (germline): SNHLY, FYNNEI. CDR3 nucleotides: TGTGCCAGTAGGAGCGGGACCTCGGAAAACATTCAGTACTTC. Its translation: CASRSGTSENIQYF.

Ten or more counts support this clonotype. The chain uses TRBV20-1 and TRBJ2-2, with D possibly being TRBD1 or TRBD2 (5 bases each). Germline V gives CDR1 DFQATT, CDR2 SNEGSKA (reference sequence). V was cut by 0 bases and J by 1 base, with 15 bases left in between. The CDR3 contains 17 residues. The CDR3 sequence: CSARDRVRGWNTGELFF. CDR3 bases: TGCAGTGCTAGAGATCGGGTCCGGGGCTGGAACACCGGGGAGCTGTTTTTT.

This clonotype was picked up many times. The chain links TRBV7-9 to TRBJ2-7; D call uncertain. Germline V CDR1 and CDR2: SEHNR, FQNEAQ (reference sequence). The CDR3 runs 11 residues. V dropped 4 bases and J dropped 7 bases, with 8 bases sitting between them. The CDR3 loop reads CASSSDVEQYF. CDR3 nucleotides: TGTGCCAGCAGCTCGGACGTGGAGCAGTACTTC.

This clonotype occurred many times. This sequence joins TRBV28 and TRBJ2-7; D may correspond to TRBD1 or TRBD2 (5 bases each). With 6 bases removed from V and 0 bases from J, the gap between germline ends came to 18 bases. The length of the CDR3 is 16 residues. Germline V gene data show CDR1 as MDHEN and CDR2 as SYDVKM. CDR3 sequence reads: CASRQSGTPVSYEQYF. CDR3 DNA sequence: TGTGCCAGCAGACAATCCGGGACGCCTGTCTCCTACGAGCAGTACTTC.

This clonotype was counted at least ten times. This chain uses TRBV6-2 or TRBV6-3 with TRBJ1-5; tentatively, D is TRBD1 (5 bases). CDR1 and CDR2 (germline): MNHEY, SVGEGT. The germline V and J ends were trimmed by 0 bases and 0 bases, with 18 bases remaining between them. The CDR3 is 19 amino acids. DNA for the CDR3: TGTGCCAGCAGTTACTCGACAGAAACCAGTCAGTATAGCAATCAGCCCCAGCATTTT. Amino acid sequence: CASSYSTETSQYSNQPQHF.

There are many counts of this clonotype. The CDR3, as DNA: TGTGCCAGCAGCTACCGCCATCGTCTGGACGGAGACACTGAAGCTTTCTTT. Protein sequence: CASSYRHRLDGDTEAFF. The genes are TRBV7-6 and TRBJ1-1; no firm D call. Trimming pared 4 bases from V and 3 bases from J, leaving 21 bases between. The CDR3 loop spans 17 amino acids. Germline CDR1 SGHVS, CDR2 FNYEAQ.

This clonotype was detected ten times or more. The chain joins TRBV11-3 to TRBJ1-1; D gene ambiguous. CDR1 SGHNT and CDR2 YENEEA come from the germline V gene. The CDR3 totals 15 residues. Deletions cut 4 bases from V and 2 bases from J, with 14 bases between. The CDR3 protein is CASSSEGTANTEAFF. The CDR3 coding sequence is TGTGCCAGCAGCTCGGAGGGCACAGCAAACACTGAAGCTTTCTTT.

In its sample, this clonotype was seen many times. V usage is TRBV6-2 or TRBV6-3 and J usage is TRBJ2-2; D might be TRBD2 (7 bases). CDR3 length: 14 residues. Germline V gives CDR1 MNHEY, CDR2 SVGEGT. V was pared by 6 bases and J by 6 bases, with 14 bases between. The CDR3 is CASSKGGPAGELFF. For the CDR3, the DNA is TGTGCCAGCAGCAAGGGGGGGCCTGCCGGGGAGCTGTTTTTT.

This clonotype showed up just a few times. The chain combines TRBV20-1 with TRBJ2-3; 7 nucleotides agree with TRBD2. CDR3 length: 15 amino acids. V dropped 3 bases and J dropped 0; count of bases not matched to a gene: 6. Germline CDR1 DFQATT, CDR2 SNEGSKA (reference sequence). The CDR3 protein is CSARLPGLSTDTQYF. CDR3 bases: TGCAGTGCTAGGCTCCCGGGACTAAGCACAGATACGCAGTATTTT.

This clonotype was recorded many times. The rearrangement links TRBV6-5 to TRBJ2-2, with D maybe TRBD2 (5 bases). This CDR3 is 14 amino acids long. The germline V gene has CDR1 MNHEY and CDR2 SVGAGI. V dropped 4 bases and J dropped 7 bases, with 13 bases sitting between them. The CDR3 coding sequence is TGTGCCAGCAGTTTCCTTAGCGTAAGCGGGGAGCTGTTTTTT. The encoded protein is CASSFLSVSGELFF.

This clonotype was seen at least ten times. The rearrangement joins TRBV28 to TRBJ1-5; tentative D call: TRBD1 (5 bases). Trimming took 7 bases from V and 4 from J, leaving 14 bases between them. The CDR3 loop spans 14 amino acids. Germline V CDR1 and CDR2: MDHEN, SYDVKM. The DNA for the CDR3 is TGTGCCAGCACTACTCCAGGGTGGAATCAGCCCCAGCATTTT. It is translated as CASTTPGWNQPQHF.

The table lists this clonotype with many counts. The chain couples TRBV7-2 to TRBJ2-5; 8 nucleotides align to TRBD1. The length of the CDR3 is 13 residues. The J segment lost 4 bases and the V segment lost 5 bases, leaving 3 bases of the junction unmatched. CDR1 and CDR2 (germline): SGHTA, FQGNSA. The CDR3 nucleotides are TGTGCCAGCAGCCAAGACAGGGGAGAGACCCAGTACTTC. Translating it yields CASSQDRGETQYF.

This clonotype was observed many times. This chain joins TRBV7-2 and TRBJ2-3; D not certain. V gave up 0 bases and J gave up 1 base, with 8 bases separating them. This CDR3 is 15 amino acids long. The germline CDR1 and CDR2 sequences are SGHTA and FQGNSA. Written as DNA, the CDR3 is TGTGCCAGCAGCTTAGCATTTGGGGGCACAGATACGCAGTATTTT. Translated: CASSLAFGGTDTQYF. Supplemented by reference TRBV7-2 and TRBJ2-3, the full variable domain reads GAGVSQSPSNKVTEKGKDVELRCDPISGHTALYWYRQSLGQGLEFLIYFQGNSAPDKSGLPSDRFSAERTGGSVSTLTIQRTQQEDSAVYLCASSLAFGGTDTQYFGPGTRLTVL.

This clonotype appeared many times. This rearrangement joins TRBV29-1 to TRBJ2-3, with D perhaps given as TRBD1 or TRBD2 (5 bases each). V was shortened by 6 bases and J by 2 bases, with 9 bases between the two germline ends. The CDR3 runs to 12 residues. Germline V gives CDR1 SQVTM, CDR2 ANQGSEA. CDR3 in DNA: TGCAGCGTCGGGACCCTCACAGATACGCAGTATTTT. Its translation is CSVGTLTDTQYF.

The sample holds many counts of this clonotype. This CDR3 reads CASGHTDTQYF. The CDR3 DNA sequence: TGTGCCAGCGGACACACAGATACGCAGTATTTT. The chain uses TRBV7-2 and TRBJ2-3; tentatively, D is TRBD1 (5 bases). This CDR3 has 11 amino acids. V was trimmed by 8 bases and J by 2 bases, leaving 5 bases between them. Germline CDR1 reads SGHTA; CDR2 reads FQGNSA.

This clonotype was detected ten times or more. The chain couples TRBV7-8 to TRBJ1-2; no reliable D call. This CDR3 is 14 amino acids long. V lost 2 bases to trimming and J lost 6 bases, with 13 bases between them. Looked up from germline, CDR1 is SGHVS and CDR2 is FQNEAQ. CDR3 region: CASSLRTQPDGYTF. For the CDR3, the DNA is TGTGCCAGCAGCTTAAGGACCCAACCCGATGGCTACACCTTC.

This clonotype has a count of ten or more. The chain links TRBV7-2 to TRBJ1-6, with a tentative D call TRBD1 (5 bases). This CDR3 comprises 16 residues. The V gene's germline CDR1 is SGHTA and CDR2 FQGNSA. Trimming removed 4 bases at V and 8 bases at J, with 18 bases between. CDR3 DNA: TGTGCCAGCAGCTCCCTACGGGGGAGGCGGGATTCACCCCTCCACTTT. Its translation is CASSSLRGRRDSPLHF. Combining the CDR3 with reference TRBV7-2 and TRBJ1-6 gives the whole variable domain GAGVSQSPSNKVTEKGKDVELRCDPISGHTALYWYRQSLGQGLEFLIYFQGNSAPDKSGLPSDRFSAERTGGSVSTLTIQRTQQEDSAVYLCASSSLRGRRDSPLHFGNGTRLTVT.

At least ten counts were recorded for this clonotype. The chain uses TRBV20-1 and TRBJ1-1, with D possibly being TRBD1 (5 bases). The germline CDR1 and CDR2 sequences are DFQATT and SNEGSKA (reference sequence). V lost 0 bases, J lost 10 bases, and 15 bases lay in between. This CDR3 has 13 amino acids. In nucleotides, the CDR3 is TGCAGTGCTAGAGACCCCGGACAAATTGCAGCTTTCTTT. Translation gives CSARDPGQIAAFF.

The CDR3 DNA reads TGTGCCAGCACCCGGAGGGGTGCAACTAATGAAAAACTGTTTTTT. The encoded protein is CASTRRGATNEKLFF. The J gene is TRBJ1-4, the V gene TRBV12-3 or TRBV12-4; D possibly corresponds to TRBD1 (5 bases). Trimming cost V 7 bases and J 0 bases, with 12 bases left between them. This CDR3 comprises 15 residues.

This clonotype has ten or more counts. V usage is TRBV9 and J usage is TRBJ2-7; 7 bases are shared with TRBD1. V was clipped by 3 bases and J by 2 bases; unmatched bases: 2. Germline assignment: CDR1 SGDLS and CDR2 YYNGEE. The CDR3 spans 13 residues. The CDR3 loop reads CASSAQGAYEQYF. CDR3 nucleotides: TGTGCCAGCAGCGCTCAGGGGGCCTACGAGCAGTACTTC.